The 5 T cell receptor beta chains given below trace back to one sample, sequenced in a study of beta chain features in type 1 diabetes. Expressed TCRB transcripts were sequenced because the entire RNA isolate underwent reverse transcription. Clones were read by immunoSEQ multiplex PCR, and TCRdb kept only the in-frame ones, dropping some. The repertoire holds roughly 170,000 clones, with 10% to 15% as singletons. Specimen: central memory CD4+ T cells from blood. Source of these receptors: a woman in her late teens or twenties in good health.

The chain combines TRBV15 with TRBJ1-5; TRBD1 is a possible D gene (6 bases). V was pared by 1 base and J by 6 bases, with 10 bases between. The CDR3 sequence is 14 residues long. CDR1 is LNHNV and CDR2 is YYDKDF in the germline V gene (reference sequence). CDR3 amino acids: CATSRATGIQPQHF. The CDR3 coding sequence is TGTGCCACCAGCAGAGCTACAGGGATTCAGCCCCAGCATTTT.

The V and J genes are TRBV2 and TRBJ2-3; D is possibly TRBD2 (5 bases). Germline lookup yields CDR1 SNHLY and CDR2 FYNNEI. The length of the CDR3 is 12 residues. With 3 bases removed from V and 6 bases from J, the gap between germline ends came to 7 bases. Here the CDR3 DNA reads TGTGCCAGCAGTGAGGCGGGTGATACGCAGTATTTT. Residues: CASSEAGDTQYF. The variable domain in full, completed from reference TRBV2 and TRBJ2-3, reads EPEVTQTPSHQVTQMGQEVILRCVPISNHLYFYWYRQILGQKVEFLVSFYNNEISEKSEIFDDQFSVERPDGSNFTLKIRSTKLEDSAMYFCASSEAGDTQYFGPGTRLTVL.

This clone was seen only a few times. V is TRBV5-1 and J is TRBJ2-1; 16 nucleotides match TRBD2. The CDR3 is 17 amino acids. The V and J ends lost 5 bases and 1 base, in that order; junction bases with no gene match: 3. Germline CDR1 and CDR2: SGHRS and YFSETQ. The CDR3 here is CASRGLAGGNSYNEQFF. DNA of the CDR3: TGCGCCAGCAGGGGACTAGCGGGAGGGAATTCCTACAATGAGCAGTTCTTC.

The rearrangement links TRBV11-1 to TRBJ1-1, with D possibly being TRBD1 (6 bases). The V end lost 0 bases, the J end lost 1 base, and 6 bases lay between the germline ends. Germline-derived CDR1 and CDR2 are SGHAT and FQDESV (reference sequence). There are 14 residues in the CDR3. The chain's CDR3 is CASSLAGGNTEAFF. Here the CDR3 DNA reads TGTGCCAGCAGCTTAGCAGGGGGGAACACTGAAGCTTTCTTT.

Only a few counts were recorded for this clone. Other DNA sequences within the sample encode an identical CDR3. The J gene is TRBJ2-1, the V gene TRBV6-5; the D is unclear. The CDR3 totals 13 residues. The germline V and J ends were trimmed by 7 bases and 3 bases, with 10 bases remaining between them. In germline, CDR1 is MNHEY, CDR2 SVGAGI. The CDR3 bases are TGTGCCAGCACCTCGACGGGCTACAATGAGCAGTTCTTC. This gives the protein CASTSTGYNEQFF.